The sequence of this T cell receptor (beta chain) was determined in a study of PD-1 blockade in classical Hodgkin lymphoma. Whole-study findings and limits: Complete responders showed a baseline diversity that resembled the diversity of newly diagnosed patients. Newly diagnosed patients were reported to start with lower TCR diversity than healthy donors. The origin of the repertoire differences remains undefined, with disease activity or prior therapy as possible causes. Patients starting nivolumab under 1 year after ASCT were excluded.

A word on this clone: Its antigen is not known.

Sequenced by immunoSEQ multiplex PCR; TCRdb stores in-frame clones only, minus some. The sample lists 90,000 to 100,000 clones; roughly 89% were seen once. Autologous stem cell transplantation was followed by relapse in every patient, and brentuximab vedotin exposure varied. Looked up from germline, CDR1 is LNHDA and CDR2 is SQIVND (reference sequence). The CDR3 spans 13 residues. V lost 10 bases and J lost 4, with 16 bases in between. The source is a human donor with classical Hodgkin lymphoma. The chain has TRBV19 and TRBJ2-5, with D perhaps being TRBD1 or TRBD2 (7 bases each). Sequencing used peripheral blood mononuclear cells (PBMCs), obtained before the second cycle of nivolumab. The CDR3 region is CATSDREGETQYF. In nucleotides, the CDR3 is TGTGCCACCTCCGACAGGGAGGGAGAGACCCAGTACTTC. Full variable domain (remainder filled in from reference TRBV19 and TRBJ2-5): DGGITQSPKYLFRKEGQNVTLSCEQNLNHDAMYWYRQDPGQGLRLIYYSQIVNDFQKGDIAEGYSVSREKKESFPLTVTSAQKNPTAFYLCATSDREGETQYFGPGTRLLVL.